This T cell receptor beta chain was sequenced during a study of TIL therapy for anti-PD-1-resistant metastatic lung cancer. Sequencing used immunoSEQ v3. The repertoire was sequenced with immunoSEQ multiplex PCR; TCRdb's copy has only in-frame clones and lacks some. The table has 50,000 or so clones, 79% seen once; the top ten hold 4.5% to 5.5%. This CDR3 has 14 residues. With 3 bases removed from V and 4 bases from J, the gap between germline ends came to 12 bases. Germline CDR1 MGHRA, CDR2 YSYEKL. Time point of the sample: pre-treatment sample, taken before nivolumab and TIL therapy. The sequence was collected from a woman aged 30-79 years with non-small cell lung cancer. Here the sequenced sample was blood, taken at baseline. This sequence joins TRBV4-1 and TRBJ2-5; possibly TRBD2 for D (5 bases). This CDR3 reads CASSHLLGIETQYF. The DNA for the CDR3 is TGCGCCAGCAGCCACCTACTAGGAATAGAGACCCAGTACTTC.